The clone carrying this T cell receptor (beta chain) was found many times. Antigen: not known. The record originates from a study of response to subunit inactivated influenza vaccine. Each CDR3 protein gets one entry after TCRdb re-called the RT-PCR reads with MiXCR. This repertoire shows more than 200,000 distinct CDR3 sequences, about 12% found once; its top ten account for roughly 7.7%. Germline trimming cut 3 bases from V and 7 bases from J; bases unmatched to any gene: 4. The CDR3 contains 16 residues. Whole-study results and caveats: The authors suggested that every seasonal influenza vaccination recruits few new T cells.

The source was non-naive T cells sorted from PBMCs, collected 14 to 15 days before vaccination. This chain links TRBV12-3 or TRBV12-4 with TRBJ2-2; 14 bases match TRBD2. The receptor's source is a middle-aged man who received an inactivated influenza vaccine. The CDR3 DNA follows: TGTGCCAGCAGTTTGGGACTAGCGGGAGTGTTCGGGGAGCTGTTTTTT. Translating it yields CASSLGLAGVFGELFF.